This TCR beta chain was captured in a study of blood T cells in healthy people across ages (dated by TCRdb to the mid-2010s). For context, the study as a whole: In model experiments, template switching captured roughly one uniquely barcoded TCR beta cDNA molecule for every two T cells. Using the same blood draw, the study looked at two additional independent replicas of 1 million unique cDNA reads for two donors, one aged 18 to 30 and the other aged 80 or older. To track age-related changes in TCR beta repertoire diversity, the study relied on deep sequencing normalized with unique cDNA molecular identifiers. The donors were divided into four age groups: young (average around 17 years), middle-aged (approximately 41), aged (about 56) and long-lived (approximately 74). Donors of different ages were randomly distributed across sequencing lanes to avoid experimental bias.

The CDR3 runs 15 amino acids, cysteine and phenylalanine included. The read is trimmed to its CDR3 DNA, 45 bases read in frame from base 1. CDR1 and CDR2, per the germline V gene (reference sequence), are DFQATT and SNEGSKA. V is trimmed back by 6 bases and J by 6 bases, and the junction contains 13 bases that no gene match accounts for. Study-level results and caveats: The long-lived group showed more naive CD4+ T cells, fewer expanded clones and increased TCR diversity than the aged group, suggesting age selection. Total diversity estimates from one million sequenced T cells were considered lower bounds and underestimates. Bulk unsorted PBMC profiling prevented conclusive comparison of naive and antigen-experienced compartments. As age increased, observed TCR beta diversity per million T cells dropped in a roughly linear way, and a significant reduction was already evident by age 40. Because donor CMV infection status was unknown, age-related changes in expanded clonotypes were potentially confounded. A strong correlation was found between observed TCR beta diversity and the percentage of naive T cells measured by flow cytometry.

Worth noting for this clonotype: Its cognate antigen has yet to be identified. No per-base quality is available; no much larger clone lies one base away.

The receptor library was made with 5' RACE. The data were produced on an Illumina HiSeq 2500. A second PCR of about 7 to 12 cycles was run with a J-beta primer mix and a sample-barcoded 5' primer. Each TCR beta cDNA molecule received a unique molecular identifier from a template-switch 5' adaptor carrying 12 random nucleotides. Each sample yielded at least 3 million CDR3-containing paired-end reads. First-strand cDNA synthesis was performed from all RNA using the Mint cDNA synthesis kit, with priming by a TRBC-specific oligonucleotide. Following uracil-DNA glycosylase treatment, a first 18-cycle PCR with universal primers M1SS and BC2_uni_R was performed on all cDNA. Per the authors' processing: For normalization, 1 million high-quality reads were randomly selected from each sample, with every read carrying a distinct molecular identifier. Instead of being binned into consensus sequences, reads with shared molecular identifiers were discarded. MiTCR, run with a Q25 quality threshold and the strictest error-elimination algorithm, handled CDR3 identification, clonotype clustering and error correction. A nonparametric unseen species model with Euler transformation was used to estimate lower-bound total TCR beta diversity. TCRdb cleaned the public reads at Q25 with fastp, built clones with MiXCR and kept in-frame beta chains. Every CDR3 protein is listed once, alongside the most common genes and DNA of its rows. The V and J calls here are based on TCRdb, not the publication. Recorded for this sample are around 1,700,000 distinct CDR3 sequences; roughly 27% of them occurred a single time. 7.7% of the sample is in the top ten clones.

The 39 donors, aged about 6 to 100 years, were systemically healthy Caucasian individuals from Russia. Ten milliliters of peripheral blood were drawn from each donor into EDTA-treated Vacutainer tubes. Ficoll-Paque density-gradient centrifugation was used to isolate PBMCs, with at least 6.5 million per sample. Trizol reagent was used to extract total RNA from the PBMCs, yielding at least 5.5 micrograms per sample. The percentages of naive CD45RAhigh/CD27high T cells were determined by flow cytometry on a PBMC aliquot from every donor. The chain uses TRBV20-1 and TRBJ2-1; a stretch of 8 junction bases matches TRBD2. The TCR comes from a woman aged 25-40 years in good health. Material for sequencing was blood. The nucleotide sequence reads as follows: TGCAGTGCCACGTCAGGCCGGGAGGGGAGCAATGAGCAGTTCTTC. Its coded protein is CSATSGREGSNEQFF.